This T cell receptor beta chain was obtained from a study of blood T cell repertoires in COVID-19. Assay used: immunoSEQ multiplex PCR; TCRdb lists only in-frame clones, some missing. The table has 490,000 or so clones, about 88% seen once; the top ten hold under 9.5%. There are 12 residues in the CDR3. V lost 6 bases and J lost 7, with 12 bases in between. Germline V lookup: CDR1 SNHLY, CDR2 FYNNEI. The receptor comes from a woman aged 55-70 years who had recovered from COVID-19. Material: PBMCs or T cells enriched from blood (not recorded which). The chain carries TRBV2 and TRBJ1-1; D not certain. CDR3 residues: CASRMKGGEAFF. In nucleotides, the CDR3 is TGTGCCAGCAGGATGAAGGGAGGTGAAGCTTTCTTT.